This T cell receptor beta chain was recovered during a study of OX40 agonist ivuxolimab in advanced cancers. Overall study: Ivuxolimab, which patients received intravenously every 2 weeks, was dosed at 0.01 to 10 mg/kg. Three partial responders included one hepatocellular carcinoma patient and two cutaneous melanoma patients.

The CDR3 extends over 13 amino acids. Germline CDR1 is SGHAT and CDR2 is FQDESV (reference sequence). Trimming shortened V by 6 bases and J by 3 bases, and 12 bases separated the two germline ends. A remark on this clone: The antigen is not known.

Using immunoSEQ multiplex PCR, the repertoire was profiled, and TCRdb retains in-frame clones only, with some absent. Of 100,000 or so clones detected, roughly 95% appear once; the ten largest clones hold 2%. Study-wide findings and caveats: Among patients with partial responses at 0.1-3.0 mg/kg, clonal expansion was among the lowest. Average numbers of expanded clones were greater in CD8+ T cells than in CD4+.

Sequencing used CD4+ or CD8+ T cells sorted from blood, obtained in a trial of the OX40 agonist ivuxolimab. V usage is TRBV11-1 and J usage is TRBJ2-7; D is possibly TRBD1 (6 bases). The receptor comes from an adult with an advanced solid tumor such as melanoma, head and neck, liver or kidney cancer. In DNA, the CDR3 is TGTGCCAGCAGGGACAGAATGCACTACGAGCAGTACTTC. Translated, it gives CASRDRMHYEQYF.